What follows are 2 T cell receptor beta chains derived from one specimen sequenced in a study of technical replicates of blood from several donors. TCRdb's copy holds only in-frame clones and misses some; the assay was immunoSEQ multiplex PCR. The table has approximately 41,000 clones, 95% to 97% seen once; the top ten hold around 0.4%. Sequenced sample: T cells isolated from PBMCs. The origin of the receptors is a human donor in good health.

This clone was recorded a few times. The rearrangement links TRBV5-4 to TRBJ1-5, with D unresolved. The germline gives CDR1 SGHNT, CDR2 YYREEE (reference sequence). CDR3 size: 13 residues. V lost 4 bases and J lost 5, with 10 bases in between. CDR3 in amino acids: CASSLWGDQPQHF. CDR3 sequence (DNA): TGTGCCAGCAGCCTATGGGGAGATCAGCCCCAGCATTTT.

V is TRBV5-1 and J is TRBJ2-7, with 7 bases fitting TRBD1. The J segment lost 3 bases and the V segment lost 4 bases, leaving 34 bases of the junction unmatched. The CDR3 has 23 residues. CDR1 is SGHRS, CDR2 YFSETQ, per germline. CDR3: CASSESIRTGSAGVPGKLYEQYF. The CDR3 coding sequence is TGCGCCAGCAGCGAATCCATTAGGACAGGTTCGGCGGGCGTGCCGGGGAAACTCTACGAGCAGTACTTC.